Listed here are 30 T cell receptor beta chains from one sample, sequenced in a study of liver allograft versus peripheral blood T cells. Study at large: Liver transplant recipients had T cell receptor repertoires compared between transplanted liver and peripheral blood.

TCRdb used MiXCR to reprocess the reads, holding one entry per CDR3 protein. The profile shows around 6,300 distinct CDR3 sequences, approximately 15% of them singletons. Every receptor here comes from a human patient who had a liver transplant. Some of the T cells may derive from the graft donor.

This clonotype is deemed medium-sized (0.01 to 0.1%). The chain combines TRBV18 with TRBJ2-7; D is uncertain. The V gene lost 4 bases and the J gene lost 3 bases, with 10 bases spanning the gap. Germline lookup yields CDR1 KGHSH and CDR2 LQKENI. CDR3 size: 13 residues. The CDR3 bases are TGTGCCAGCTCACGGTCAGAACTCTACGAGCAGTACTTC. Its protein is CASSRSELYEQYF.

The chain is built from TRBV5-4 and TRBJ2-2; 12 bases are a match to TRBD2. This CDR3 is built from 17 residues. The germline V gene encodes CDR1 SGHNT and CDR2 YYREEE (reference sequence). V dropped 1 base and J dropped 4; count of bases not matched to a gene: 5. CDR3 sequence reads: CASSLTLAGGGTGELFF. The DNA of the CDR3 is TGTGCCAGCAGCTTGACTCTAGCGGGGGGGGGCACCGGGGAGCTGTTTTTT. Together with reference TRBV5-4 and TRBJ2-2, the CDR3 gives the full variable domain: ETGVTQSPTHLIKTRGQQVTLRCSSQSGHNTVSWYQQALGQGPQFIFQYYREEENGRGNFPPRFSGLQFPNYSSELNVNALELDDSALYLCASSLTLAGGGTGELFFGEGSRLTVL.

The V gene is TRBV12-3 or TRBV12-4, the J gene TRBJ1-3; D uncertain. This CDR3 is 11 amino acids long. The V end lost 4 bases, the J end lost 4 bases, and 2 bases lay between the germline ends. The CDR3 reads CASSWGNTIYF. CDR3 coding DNA: TGTGCCAGCAGTTGGGGAAACACCATATATTTT.

By frequency in the sample, this clonotype is medium-sized. The gene calls are TRBV20-1 and TRBJ1-4; no firm D call. Trimming removed 0 bases at V and 7 bases at J, with 6 bases between. This CDR3 spans 12 amino acids. Germline V CDR1 and CDR2: DFQATT, SNEGSKA (reference sequence). In DNA, the CDR3 is TGCAGTGCTAGAGAAAGGAGTGAAAAACTGTTTTTT. This sequence encodes CSARERSEKLFF.

This clonotype qualifies as medium-sized (0.01 to 0.1%). This chain links TRBV27 with TRBJ1-1; no definite D call. Germline lookup yields CDR1 MNHEY and CDR2 SMNVEV (reference sequence). The CDR3 has 14 amino acids. V lost 4 bases and J lost 1, with 10 bases in between. The CDR3 DNA follows: TGTGCCAGCAGTTCCCCGGGTCGGAACACTGAAGCTTTCTTT. Amino acids: CASSSPGRNTEAFF.

This clonotype has only a few counts. The V gene is TRBV20-1, the J gene TRBJ2-4; perhaps TRBD2 as D (6 bases). The germline V and J ends were trimmed by 1 base and 6 bases, with 13 bases remaining between them. The CDR3 contains 14 residues. Germline V gene lookup returns CDR1 DFQATT and CDR2 SNEGSKA (reference sequence). The chain's CDR3 is CSARGVLGGNIQYF. For the CDR3, the DNA is TGCAGTGCTAGAGGGGTTCTCGGGGGAAACATTCAGTACTTC.

The rearrangement uses TRBV20-1 and TRBJ2-5, with 8 nucleotides matching TRBD1. This CDR3 is 11 amino acids long. V dropped 6 bases and J dropped 4; count of bases not matched to a gene: 1. CDR1 DFQATT and CDR2 SNEGSKA come from the germline V gene (reference sequence). The CDR3 sequence is CSATGGETQYF. In DNA form, the CDR3 reads TGCAGTGCCACAGGGGGAGAGACCCAGTACTTC.

A few counts support this clonotype. The gene calls are TRBV20-1 and TRBJ1-3; D is possibly TRBD1 (6 bases). In germline, CDR1 is DFQATT, CDR2 SNEGSKA (reference sequence). The CDR3 is 15 residues long. The ends were cut back, 6 bases at V and 0 bases at J, with 15 bases in the middle. CDR3 DNA sequence: TGCAGTGCCTCGGACAGCCTGTTCTCTGGAAACACCATATATTTT. Translating gives CSASDSLFSGNTIYF.

A few counts support this clonotype. DNA for the CDR3: TGCAGTGCCTCGGGACTAGCCCTCAATGAGCAGTTCTTC. It translates to CSASGLALNEQFF. The chain uses TRBV20-1 and TRBJ2-1, with 9 positions matching TRBD2. The germline CDR1 and CDR2 sequences are DFQATT and SNEGSKA (reference sequence). Trimming cost V 6 bases and J 6 bases; bases outside gene matches: 6. The CDR3 totals 13 residues.

This clonotype was seen at least ten times. The chain is built from TRBV5-4 and TRBJ2-2; the D gene is possibly TRBD2 (6 bases). The CDR3 extends over 15 amino acids. Trimming took 0 bases from V and 4 from J, leaving 10 bases between them. The germline CDR1 and CDR2 sequences are SGHNT and YYREEE (reference sequence). CDR3 region: CASSLGGGTTGELFF. For the CDR3, the DNA is TGTGCCAGCAGCTTGGGGGGAGGAACCACCGGGGAGCTGTTTTTT.

By sample share, this clonotype is medium-sized. This rearrangement joins TRBV29-1 to TRBJ2-1; 7 bases fit TRBD2. The germline V gene encodes CDR1 SQVTM and CDR2 ANQGSEA. The length of the CDR3 is 12 residues. Trimming removed 8 bases from V and 4 bases from J; junction bases left unmatched: 5. This CDR3 reads CSFLAAYNEQFF. The CDR3 nucleotides read TGCAGCTTCCTAGCGGCGTACAATGAGCAGTTCTTC.

This clonotype ranks as medium-sized. The V call is TRBV15, the J call TRBJ2-7, with no clear D. Germline V CDR1 and CDR2: LNHNV, YYDKDF (reference sequence). This CDR3 region has 14 residues. V lost 0 bases and J lost 1, with 7 bases in between. The CDR3 reads CATSRDRVSYEQYF. CDR3 coding DNA: TGTGCCACCAGCAGAGATCGTGTATCCTACGAGCAGTACTTC.

CDR3 bases: TGCAGTGCTAGAGTGGGGGGGTATAGCAATCAGCCCCAGCATTTT. It codes for CSARVGGYSNQPQHF. This sequence joins TRBV20-1 and TRBJ1-5, with D perhaps TRBD1 (5 bases). CDR1 and CDR2 (germline): DFQATT, SNEGSKA (reference sequence). The V and J ends lost 1 base and 0 bases respectively, with 10 bases between them. The CDR3 is 15 amino acids.

By share, this clonotype ranks as medium-sized. The V call is TRBV29-1, the J call TRBJ2-2; D is unclear. The germline V gene has CDR1 SQVTM and CDR2 ANQGSEA. Trimming removed 1 base at V and 9 bases at J, with 6 bases between. This CDR3 comprises 11 residues. CDR3 residues: CSVEVDRELFF. In DNA, the CDR3 is TGCAGCGTTGAAGTGGACCGGGAGCTGTTTTTT.

Only a few counts were recorded for this clonotype. The chain carries TRBV5-5 and TRBJ1-1, with D perhaps TRBD1 (6 bases). Trimming removed 2 bases from V and 5 bases from J, with 16 bases in between. The CDR3 spans 15 residues. Germline-derived CDR1 and CDR2 are SGHKS and YYEKEE (reference sequence). This CDR3 reads CASSLHQGRLTEAFF. As DNA, the CDR3 is TGTGCCAGCAGCTTACACCAGGGGAGGTTAACTGAAGCTTTCTTT.

As to this clonotype: A read error may explain this, as a much larger clone is one base away. V is TRBV18 and J is TRBJ2-2; D unresolved. The length of the CDR3 is 12 residues. CDR1 is KGHSH and CDR2 is LQKENI in the germline V gene. Here the CDR3 DNA reads TGTGTCAGCTCACCACTTAACGGGGAGCTGTTTTTT. Translating it yields CVSSPLNGELFF.

The chain employs TRBV7-3 and TRBJ1-3; no clear D. Trimming stripped 2 bases from V and 0 bases from J, with 17 bases between. Germline CDR1 is SGHTA and CDR2 is FQGTGA. This CDR3 spans 18 amino acids. CDR3 bases: TGTGCCAGCAGCTTATCGTGTTATCAGGTCCACTCTGGAAACACCATATATTTT. Translation gives CASSLSCYQVHSGNTIYF.

This chain links TRBV11-1 with TRBJ1-2, with TRBD1 as a possible D gene (5 bases). This CDR3 contains 13 residues. The V end lost 5 bases, the J end lost 8 bases, and 15 bases lay between the germline ends. Germline V gene data show CDR1 as SGHAT and CDR2 as FQDESV (reference sequence). Here the CDR3 reads CASSPGPPGGYTF. Written as DNA, the CDR3 is TGTGCCAGCAGCCCGGGACCCCCGGGGGGCTACACCTTC.

This chain connects TRBV6-5 to TRBJ2-3; D is perhaps TRBD2 (7 bases). The CDR3 runs 16 residues. From germline, CDR1 is MNHEY and CDR2 SVGAGI. V gave up 0 bases and J gave up 5 bases, with 15 bases separating them. The CDR3, as DNA: TGTGCCAGCAGTTACTCCGGGGGGCCGATAGGAGATACGCAGTATTTT. Translation: CASSYSGGPIGDTQYF.

The chain carries TRBV7-3 and TRBJ2-1; 9 bases are shared with TRBD2. Germline V gene sequence: CDR1 SGHTA, CDR2 FQGTGA. V gave up 4 bases and J gave up 0 bases; unmatched junction bases: 10. The CDR3 sequence is 18 residues long. The CDR3 protein is CASSSIPTSGSSYNEQFF. In DNA, the CDR3 is TGTGCCAGCAGCTCCATCCCGACTAGCGGAAGCTCCTACAATGAGCAGTTCTTC.

In this sample, this clonotype turned up a few times. This chain connects TRBV30 to TRBJ1-2; 12 bases line up with TRBD1. Germline V gene data show CDR1 as GTSNPN and CDR2 as SVGIG (reference sequence). This CDR3 has 13 amino acids. V gave up 3 bases and J gave up 8 bases; unmatched junction bases: 4. This CDR3 reads CAWRGTGGGGYTF. The CDR3, as DNA: TGTGCCTGGAGAGGGACAGGGGGCGGGGGCTACACCTTC.

Within the sample, this clonotype is medium-sized. V gene TRBV5-4 combines with J gene TRBJ1-4; TRBD1 matches at 10 bases. This CDR3 has 18 residues. V lost 4 bases to trimming and J lost 1 base; unmatched junction nucleotides: 10. Germline CDR1 is SGHNT and CDR2 is YYREEE (reference sequence). CDR3 coding DNA: TGTGCCAGCAGCGCGGCCCCGGGACAGGGGATAACTAATGAAAAACTGTTTTTT. Translation: CASSAAPGQGITNEKLFF.

In this sample, this clonotype is medium-sized. The chain has TRBV29-1 and TRBJ2-3, with 8 bases aligning to TRBD1. Germline CDR1 is SQVTM and CDR2 is ANQGSEA. V dropped 0 bases and J dropped 5; count of bases not matched to a gene: 7. The CDR3 contains 15 residues. CDR3 loop: CSVEDRQGPRDTQYF. In DNA, the CDR3 is TGCAGCGTTGAAGATCGACAGGGGCCGAGAGATACGCAGTATTTT.

This clonotype was recorded many times. Written as DNA, the CDR3 is TGTGCCAGCAGTTTTACAGAAGAGACCCAGTACTTC. Residues: CASSFTEETQYF. The rearrangement uses TRBV28 and TRBJ2-5; D is undetermined. This CDR3 comprises 12 residues. Germline V gene data show CDR1 as MDHEN and CDR2 as SYDVKM. Trimming pared 3 bases from V and 3 bases from J, leaving 5 bases between.

This clonotype ranks as medium-sized. This chain uses TRBV28 with TRBJ1-5, with D perhaps matching TRBD1 (6 bases). Between the trimmed V and J ends, which lost 2 bases and 2 bases, there was a span of 13 bases. The CDR3 loop spans 16 amino acids. Germline lookup yields CDR1 MDHEN and CDR2 SYDVKM. The CDR3 nucleotides read TGTGCCAGCAGTTTACATGGGGGCGCGGGCAATCAGCCCCAGCATTTT. Translation gives CASSLHGGAGNQPQHF.

This clonotype is judged medium-sized. V usage is TRBV27 and J usage is TRBJ2-3; TRBD1 agrees at 7 bases. This CDR3 has 14 amino acids. Per germline, CDR1 MNHEY and CDR2 SMNVEV (reference sequence). The junction had 5 bases not matched to a gene; V was cut back by 3 bases and J by 5 bases. CDR3 bases: TGTGCCAGCAGTTTGCTCAGGGGGATAGATACGCAGTATTTT. It specifies CASSLLRGIDTQYF.

In this sample, this clonotype is medium-sized (0.01 to 0.1%). The chain carries TRBV10-3 and TRBJ2-7; 7 nucleotides align to TRBD2. Germline lookup yields CDR1 ENHRY and CDR2 SYGVKD. V was pared by 7 bases and J by 4 bases, with 7 bases of the junction left unmatched. The CDR3 consists of 13 residues. CDR3 residues: CAINTREGYEQYF. DNA for the CDR3: TGTGCCATCAATACCAGGGAGGGTTACGAGCAGTACTTC.

This clonotype occurred a few times. This chain joins TRBV5-4 and TRBJ1-1, with D tentatively TRBD1 (6 bases). Germline loops: CDR1 SGHNT, CDR2 YYREEE (reference sequence). V was trimmed by 5 bases and J by 2 bases, leaving 22 bases between them. The CDR3 loop spans 17 amino acids. The DNA for the CDR3 is TGTGCCAGCAGTTTACCTCGGGGAGGGGGGACTAACACTGAAGCTTTCTTT. This gives the protein CASSLPRGGGTNTEAFF.

This clonotype was seen only a few times. The chain couples TRBV6-5 to TRBJ2-5, with TRBD2 matching over 9 bases. From germline, CDR1 is MNHEY and CDR2 SVGAGI. The CDR3 is made up of 17 amino acids. Losses at the gene ends were 0 bases for V and 4 bases for J; bases not matched to a gene: 9. This chain's CDR3 is CASSYSLEAGGRETQYF. The CDR3 coding sequence is TGTGCCAGCAGTTACTCTCTAGAAGCGGGGGGAAGAGAGACCCAGTACTTC.

With respect to this clonotype: This may stem from a read error, because a much larger clone lies one nucleotide away. In nucleotides, the CDR3 is TGTGCCAGCCGGGGGCCACGAACTGCAGATACGCGGTATTTT. Translated: CASRGPRTADTRYF. The chain is built from TRBV6-6 and TRBJ2-3, with D perhaps matching TRBD1 or TRBD2 (6 bases each). This CDR3 contains 14 residues. Germline CDR1 MNHNY, CDR2 SVGAGI (reference sequence).